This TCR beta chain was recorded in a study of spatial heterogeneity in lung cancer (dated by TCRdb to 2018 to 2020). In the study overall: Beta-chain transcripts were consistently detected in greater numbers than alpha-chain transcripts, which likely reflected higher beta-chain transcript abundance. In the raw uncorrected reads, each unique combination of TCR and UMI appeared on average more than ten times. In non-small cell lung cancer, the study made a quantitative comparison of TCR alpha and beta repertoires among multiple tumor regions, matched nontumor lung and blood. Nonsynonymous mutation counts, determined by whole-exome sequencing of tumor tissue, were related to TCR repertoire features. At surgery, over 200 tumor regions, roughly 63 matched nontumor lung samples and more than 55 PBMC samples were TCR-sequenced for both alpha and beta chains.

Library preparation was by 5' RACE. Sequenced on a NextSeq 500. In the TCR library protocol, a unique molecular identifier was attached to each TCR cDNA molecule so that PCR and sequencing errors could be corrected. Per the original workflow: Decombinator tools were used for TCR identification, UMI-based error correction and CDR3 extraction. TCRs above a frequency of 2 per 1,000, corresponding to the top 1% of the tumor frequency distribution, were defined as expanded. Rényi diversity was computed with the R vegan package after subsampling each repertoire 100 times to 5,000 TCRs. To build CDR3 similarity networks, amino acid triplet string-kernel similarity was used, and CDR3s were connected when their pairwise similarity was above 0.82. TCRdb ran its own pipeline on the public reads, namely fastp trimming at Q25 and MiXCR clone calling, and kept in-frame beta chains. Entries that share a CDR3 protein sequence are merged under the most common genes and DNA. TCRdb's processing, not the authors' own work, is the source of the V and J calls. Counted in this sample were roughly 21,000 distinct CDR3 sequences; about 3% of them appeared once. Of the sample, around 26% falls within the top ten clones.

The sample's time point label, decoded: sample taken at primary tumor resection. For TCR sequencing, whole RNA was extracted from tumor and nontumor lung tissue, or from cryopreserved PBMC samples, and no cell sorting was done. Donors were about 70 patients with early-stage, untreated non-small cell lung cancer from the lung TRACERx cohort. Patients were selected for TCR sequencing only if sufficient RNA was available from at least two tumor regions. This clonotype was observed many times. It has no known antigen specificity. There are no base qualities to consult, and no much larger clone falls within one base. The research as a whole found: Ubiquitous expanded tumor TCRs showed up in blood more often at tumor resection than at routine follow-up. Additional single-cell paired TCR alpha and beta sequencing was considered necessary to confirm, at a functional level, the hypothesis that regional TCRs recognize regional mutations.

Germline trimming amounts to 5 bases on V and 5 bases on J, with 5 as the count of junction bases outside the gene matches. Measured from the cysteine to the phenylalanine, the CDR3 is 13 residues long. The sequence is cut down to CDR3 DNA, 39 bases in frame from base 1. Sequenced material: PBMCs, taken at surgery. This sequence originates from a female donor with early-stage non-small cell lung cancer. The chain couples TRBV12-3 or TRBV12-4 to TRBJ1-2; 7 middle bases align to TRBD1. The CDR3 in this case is CASSRRQGYGYTF. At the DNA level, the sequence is TGTGCCAGCAGTCGTAGACAGGGATATGGCTACACCTTC.